This T cell receptor beta chain emerged from a study of radiation and T cells in renal cell carcinoma. Study summary: Nephrectomy followed 15 Gy stereotactic body radiation by 4 weeks. Study results and caveats: Baseline intratumoral clonotype presence is unknown without pretreatment biopsies. From baseline, blood top tumor clonotypes peaked at 2 weeks post-radiation.

V was cut by 5 bases and J by 4 bases, with 8 bases left in between. The CDR3 runs to 12 residues. In germline, CDR1 is SEHNR, CDR2 FQNEAQ (reference sequence). Time point specified: baseline pretreatment blood. Treatment noted: 15 Gy SBRT to primary tumor, nephrectomy 4 weeks later. Blood was sampled at baseline, 2 weeks and 4 weeks after SBRT. Produced via immunoSEQ multiplex PCR; TCRdb's table is partial and in-frame only. The sample has some 100,000 clones; 65% to 85% are singletons. In regard to this clone: What it binds is not known.

This chain links TRBV7-9 with TRBJ1-2, with D possibly TRBD1 on 5 matching bases. The receptor's source is a man aged 60 to 75 with renal cell carcinoma. The starting material was blood, obtained from a patient whose treatment included radiotherapy and nephrectomy. CDR3 sequence (DNA): TGTGCCAGCAGCCCCGACAGCTATGGCTACACCTTC. The encoded protein is CASSPDSYGYTF. The full variable domain, with the rest looked up from reference TRBV7-9 and TRBJ1-2, is DTGVSQNPRHKITKRGQNVTFRCDPISEHNRLYWYRQTLGQGPEFLTYFQNEAQLEKSRLLSDRFSAERPKGSFSTLEIQRTEQGDSAMYLCASSPDSYGYTFGSGTRLTVV.